These T cell receptor beta chains were read from a single sample in a study of coeliac disease. The table came from immunoSEQ multiplex PCR; TCRdb's copy has only in-frame clones and leaves some out. This repertoire shows just over 3,000 clones, 63% found once; its top ten account for roughly a sixth. Sequenced material: lymphocytes from the gut lamina propria. The receptors were sampled from a woman aged 45-60 years without celiac disease. The CDR3 runs from the conserved cysteine through the conserved F or W. The D gene is left open where the match is weak. Not every row has a clone size; where given, it reads once, few, many or a size class.

v_call	d_call	clone_size	j_call	cdr3_aa	cdr3_nt
TRBV5-1	.	.	TRBJ2-2	CASSLFAGNTGELFF	TGCGCCAGCAGCTTGTTCGCAGGTAACACCGGGGAGCTGTTTTTT
TRBV5-1	.	.	TRBJ2-1	CASSLAPWAGYDEQFF	TGCGCCAGCAGCTTGGCCCCTTGGGCTGGGTATGATGAGCAGTTCTTC
TRBV4-1	TRBD2	.	TRBJ2-7	CASSQGLASEQYF	TGCGCCAGCAGCCAAGGACTAGCGTCCGAGCAGTACTTC
TRBV19	TRBD1	.	TRBJ1-5	CATNRGLIGLGNQPQHF	TGTGCCACGAACAGGGGCCTTATAGGTCTTGGCAATCAGCCCCAGCATTTT
TRBV5-1	.	.	TRBJ1-1	CASSRGQNTEAFF	TGCGCCAGCAGCCGTGGACAAAACACTGAAGCTTTCTTT
TRBV6-5	.	.	TRBJ1-2	CASSATGTPNGYTF	TGTGCCAGCAGTGCCACCGGGACTCCAAATGGCTACACCTTC
TRBV4-1	.	few	TRBJ1-1	CASSQDWRGTEAFF	TGCGCCAGCAGCCAAGATTGGCGGGGCACTGAAGCTTTCTTT
TRBV5-6	TRBD1	.	TRBJ1-5	CASSFLGQGNQPQHF	TGTGCCAGCAGCTTTCTGGGACAGGGTAATCAGCCCCAGCATTTT
TRBV6-1	TRBD1	.	TRBJ1-5	CASSAGQGISNQPQHF	TGTGCCAGCAGTGCGGGACAGGGGATTAGCAATCAGCCCCAGCATTTT
TRBV10-3	TRBD2	.	TRBJ2-2	CAISPGLAGGNTGELFF	TGTGCCATCAGCCCGGGACTAGCGGGGGGGAACACCGGGGAGCTGTTTTTT
TRBV7-2	TRBD1	few	TRBJ2-1	CASSLQATGPRYEQFF	TGTGCCAGCAGCTTACAGGCGACAGGGCCTAGGTATGAGCAGTTCTTC
TRBV7-2	TRBD1	few	TRBJ1-2	CASSDARTGPNYGYTF	TGTGCCAGCAGCGACGCCAGGACAGGGCCTAACTATGGCTACACCTTC
TRBV8-2	.	.	TRBJ2-6	CGTQAKITQSRANVLTF	TGTGGCACGCAAGCGAAGATAACACAAAGTCGGGCCAACGTCCTGACTTTC
TRBV30	TRBD1	.	TRBJ2-5	CAWSRGRGQETQYF	TGTGCCTGGAGCCGGGGCAGGGGGCAGGAGACCCAGTACTTC
TRBV5-1	TRBD1	once	TRBJ1-4	CASSLVPGGRGANEKLFF	TGCGCCAGCAGCTTGGTCCCAGGGGGCAGAGGAGCTAATGAAAAACTGTTTTTT
TRBV5-4	.	.	TRBJ1-1	CASSAGIQEGEAFF	TGTGCCAGCAGCGCCGGAATACAGGAAGGTGAAGCTTTCTTT
TRBV29-1	.	once	TRBJ2-6	CSVSLVQSRANVLTF	TGCAGCGTTAGTCTAGTACAAAGTCGGGCCAACGTCCTGACTTTC
TRBV29-1	.	few	TRBJ2-3	CSVLGGTSTDTQYF	TGCAGCGTTCTAGGAGGGACGAGCACAGATACGCAGTATTTT
TRBV29-1	.	.	TRBJ2-3	CSVAGGSDTQYF	TGCAGCGTTGCCGGGGGATCAGATACGCAGTATTTT
TRBV5-1	.	.	TRBJ1-4	CASREGATNEKLFF	TGCGCCAGCCGCGAAGGGGCAACTAATGAAAAACTGTTTTTT
TRBV10-3	TRBD1	.	TRBJ1-4	CAISESPGQGGANEKLFF	TGTGCCATCAGTGAGAGTCCCGGACAGGGGGGAGCTAATGAAAAACTGTTTTTT
TRBV6-1	TRBD1	medium-sized	TRBJ1-2	CASSETGDDGYTF	TGTGCCAGCAGTGAGACAGGGGACGATGGCTACACCTTC
TRBV6-5	TRBD1	.	TRBJ1-5	CASSFGQGYQPQHF	TGTGCCAGCAGTTTCGGACAGGGATATCAGCCCCAGCATTTT
TRBV5-6	.	few	TRBJ1-4	CASSLTRGTNEKLFF	TGTGCCAGCAGCTTGACGCGGGGGACTAATGAAAAACTGTTTTTT
TRBV29-1	.	once	TRBJ2-7	CSVEAGTYEQYF	TGCAGCGTTGAAGCGGGGACCTACGAGCAGTACTTC
TRBV5-1	TRBD1	.	TRBJ1-6	CASSLGQGASPLHF	TGCGCCAGCAGCTTGGGACAGGGGGCATCACCCCTCCACTTT
TRBV6-5	.	.	TRBJ1-5	CAKHRVYQPQHF	TGTGCCAAGCACAGGGTATATCAGCCCCAGCATTTT
TRBV5-1	TRBD2	once	TRBJ2-3	CASSLIAGGSSTDTQYF	TGCGCCAGCAGCTTGATAGCGGGGGGGTCTAGCACAGATACGCAGTATTTT
TRBV6-6	.	few	TRBJ2-7	CASSKTGALEQYF	TGTGCCAGCAGTAAGACTGGAGCCCTCGAGCAGTACTTC
TRBV9	.	.	TRBJ1-6	CASSVTPGGAGNSPLHF	TGTGCCAGCAGCGTAACCCCGGGGGGGGCCGGGAATTCACCCCTCCACTTT
TRBV5-1	.	.	TRBJ1-1	CASSLLEGRNTEAFF	TGCGCCAGCAGCTTGCTAGAAGGGAGGAACACTGAAGCTTTCTTT
TRBV5-1	.	.	TRBJ2-7	CASRRQNYEQYF	TGCGCCAGCAGACGACAGAACTACGAGCAGTACTTC
TRBV5-1	TRBD1	.	TRBJ1-3	CASSSGTGSNTIYF	TGCGCCAGCAGCTCCGGGACAGGGAGTAACACCATATATTTT
TRBV7-2	.	.	TRBJ1-1	CASSPTVRGGTEAFF	TGTGCCAGCAGCCCGACAGTCCGGGGAGGCACTGAAGCTTTCTTT
TRBV6-5	.	once	TRBJ1-2	CASSYSNQGGYTF	TGTGCCAGCAGTTACTCGAACCAGGGTGGCTACACCTTC
TRBV29-1	.	.	TRBJ1-2	CSVVVPNFNGYTF	TGCAGCGTTGTCGTACCCAACTTCAATGGCTACACCTTC
TRBV19	TRBD1	.	TRBJ2-1	CASSTNRGVYNEQFF	TGTGCCAGTAGTACAAACAGGGGGGTCTACAATGAGCAGTTCTTC
TRBV28	TRBD1	.	TRBJ2-2	CASSSSGTGERGELFF	TGTGCCAGCAGCTCCTCCGGGACAGGGGAACGCGGGGAGCTGTTTTTT
TRBV5-4	.	.	TRBJ1-3	CASSIARRGSGNTIYF	TGTGCCAGCAGCATTGCCCGACGGGGCTCTGGAAACACCATATATTTT
TRBV2	.	.	TRBJ2-7	CASKQSYEQYF	TGTGCCAGCAAACAGTCCTACGAGCAGTACTTC
TRBV9	TRBD1	medium-sized	TRBJ1-3	CASSTQGTSGNTIYF	TGTGCCAGCAGCACACAGGGGACCTCTGGAAACACCATATATTTT
TRBV5-1	.	.	TRBJ2-3	CASSLTWGGDTQYF	TGCGCCAGCAGCTTGACATGGGGAGGAGATACGCAGTATTTT
TRBV4-1	.	.	TRBJ2-3	CASSQDREGTDTQYF	TGCGCCAGCAGCCAAGACAGGGAGGGCACAGATACGCAGTATTTT
TRBV6-1	.	.	TRBJ1-5	CASTLWTDNQPQHF	TGTGCCAGCACTCTATGGACAGATAATCAGCCCCAGCATTTT
TRBV5-1	TRBD1	.	TRBJ1-1	CASSPELTGRTEAFF	TGCGCCAGCAGCCCCGAATTGACAGGGCGGACTGAAGCTTTCTTT
TRBV12-5	.	.	TRBJ1-1	CASGLGVGRATEAFF	TGTGCTAGTGGTTTGGGGGTGGGGAGAGCGACTGAAGCTTTCTTT
TRBV7-2	.	.	TRBJ2-3	CASSLSPGFTDTQYF	TGTGCCAGCAGCTTATCCCCAGGGTTCACAGATACGCAGTATTTT
TRBV21-1	.	few	TRBJ2-7	CASSSLWDSLREQYF	TGTGCCAGCAGCAGCCTCTGGGACAGCCTTAGGGAGCAGTACTTC
TRBV5-8	TRBD1	.	TRBJ2-5	CASSFGDRGITQYF	TGTGCCAGCAGCTTCGGCGACAGGGGGATCACCCAGTACTTC